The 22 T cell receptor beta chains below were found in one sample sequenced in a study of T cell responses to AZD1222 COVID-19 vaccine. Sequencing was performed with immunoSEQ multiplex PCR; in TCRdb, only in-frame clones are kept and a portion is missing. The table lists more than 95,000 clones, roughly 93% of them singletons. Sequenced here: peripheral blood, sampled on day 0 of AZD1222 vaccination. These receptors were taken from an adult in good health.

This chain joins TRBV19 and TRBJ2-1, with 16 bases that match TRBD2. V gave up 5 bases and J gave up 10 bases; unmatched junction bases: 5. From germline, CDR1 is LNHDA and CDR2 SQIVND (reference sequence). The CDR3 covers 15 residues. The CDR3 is CASSPGLAGGTEQFF. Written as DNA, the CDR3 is TGTGCCAGTAGTCCGGGACTAGCGGGGGGGACGGAGCAGTTCTTC.

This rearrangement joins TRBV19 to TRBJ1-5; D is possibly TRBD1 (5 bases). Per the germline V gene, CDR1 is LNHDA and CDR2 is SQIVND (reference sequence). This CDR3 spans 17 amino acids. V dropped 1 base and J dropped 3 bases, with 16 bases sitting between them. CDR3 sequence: CASSIAHLTDFNQPQHF. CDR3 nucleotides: TGTGCCAGTAGTATAGCCCATTTGACAGATTTCAATCAGCCCCAGCATTTT. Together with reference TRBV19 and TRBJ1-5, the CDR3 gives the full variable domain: DGGITQSPKYLFRKEGQNVTLSCEQNLNHDAMYWYRQDPGQGLRLIYYSQIVNDFQKGDIAEGYSVSREKKESFPLTVTSAQKNPTAFYLCASSIAHLTDFNQPQHFGDGTRLSIL.

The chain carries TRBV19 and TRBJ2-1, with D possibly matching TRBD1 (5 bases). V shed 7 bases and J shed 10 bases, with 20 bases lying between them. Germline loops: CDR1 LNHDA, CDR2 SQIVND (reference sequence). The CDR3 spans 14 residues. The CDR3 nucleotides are TGTGCCAGTAACCCTCAGGGTCTGGTGGAAGAGCAGTTCTTC. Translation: CASNPQGLVEEQFF.

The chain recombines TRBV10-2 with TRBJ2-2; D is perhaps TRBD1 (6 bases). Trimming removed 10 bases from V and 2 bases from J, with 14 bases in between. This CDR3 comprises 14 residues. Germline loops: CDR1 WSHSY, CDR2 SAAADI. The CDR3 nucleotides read TGCGCCACCACCGGGACATCTAACACCGGGGAGCTGTTTTTT. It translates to CATTGTSNTGELFF.

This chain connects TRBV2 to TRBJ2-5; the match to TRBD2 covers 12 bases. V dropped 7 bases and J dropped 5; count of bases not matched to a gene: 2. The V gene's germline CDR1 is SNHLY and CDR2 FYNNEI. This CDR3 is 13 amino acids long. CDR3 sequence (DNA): TGTGCCAGCACTAGCGGGAGGGGGGAGACCCAGTACTTC. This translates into CASTSGRGETQYF.

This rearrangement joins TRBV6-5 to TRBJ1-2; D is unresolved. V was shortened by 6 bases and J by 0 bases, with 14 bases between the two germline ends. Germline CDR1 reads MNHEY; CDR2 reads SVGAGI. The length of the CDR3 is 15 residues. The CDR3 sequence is CASSVTSPSNYGYTF. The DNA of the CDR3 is TGTGCCAGCAGCGTGACGTCCCCCTCTAACTATGGCTACACCTTC.

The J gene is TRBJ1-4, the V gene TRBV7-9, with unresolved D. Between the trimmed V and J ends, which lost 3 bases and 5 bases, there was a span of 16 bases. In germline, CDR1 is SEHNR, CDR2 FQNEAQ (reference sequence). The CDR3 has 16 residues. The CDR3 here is CASSFYRGVTNEKLFF. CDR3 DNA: TGTGCCAGCAGCTTTTACCGGGGAGTTACGAATGAAAAACTGTTTTTT.

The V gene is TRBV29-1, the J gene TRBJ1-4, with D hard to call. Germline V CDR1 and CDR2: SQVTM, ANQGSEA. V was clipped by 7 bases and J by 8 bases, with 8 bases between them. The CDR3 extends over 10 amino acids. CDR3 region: CSAQEEKLFF. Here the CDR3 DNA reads TGCAGCGCTCAAGAAGAAAAACTGTTTTTT.

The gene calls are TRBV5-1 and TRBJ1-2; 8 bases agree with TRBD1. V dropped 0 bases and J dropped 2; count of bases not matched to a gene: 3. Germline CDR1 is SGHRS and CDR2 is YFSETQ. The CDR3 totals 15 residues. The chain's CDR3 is CASSLAQGENYGYTF. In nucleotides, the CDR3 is TGCGCCAGCAGCTTGGCACAGGGGGAGAACTATGGCTACACCTTC.

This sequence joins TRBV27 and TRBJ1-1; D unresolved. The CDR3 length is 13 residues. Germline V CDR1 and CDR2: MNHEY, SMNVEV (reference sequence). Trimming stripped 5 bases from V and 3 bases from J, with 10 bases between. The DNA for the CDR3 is TGTGCCAGCAGTCTCGGACCCGACACTGAAGCTTTCTTT. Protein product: CASSLGPDTEAFF.

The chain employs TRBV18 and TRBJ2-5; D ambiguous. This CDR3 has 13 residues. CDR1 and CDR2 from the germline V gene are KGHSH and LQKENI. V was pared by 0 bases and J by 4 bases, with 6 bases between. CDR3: CASSPPSGETQYF. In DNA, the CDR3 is TGTGCCAGCTCACCACCGTCCGGAGAGACCCAGTACTTC.

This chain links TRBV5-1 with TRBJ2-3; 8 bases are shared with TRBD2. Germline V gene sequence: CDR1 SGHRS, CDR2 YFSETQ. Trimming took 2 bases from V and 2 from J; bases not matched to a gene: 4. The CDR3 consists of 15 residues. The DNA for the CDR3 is TGCGCCAGCAGCTTCGGCGGGAGGTTCACAGATACGCAGTATTTT. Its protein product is CASSFGGRFTDTQYF.

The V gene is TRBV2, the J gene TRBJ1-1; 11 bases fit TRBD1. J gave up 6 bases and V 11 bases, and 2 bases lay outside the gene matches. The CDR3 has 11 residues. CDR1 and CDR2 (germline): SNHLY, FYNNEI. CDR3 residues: CAGDRGAEAFF. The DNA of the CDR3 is TGTGCCGGGGACAGGGGGGCTGAAGCTTTCTTT.

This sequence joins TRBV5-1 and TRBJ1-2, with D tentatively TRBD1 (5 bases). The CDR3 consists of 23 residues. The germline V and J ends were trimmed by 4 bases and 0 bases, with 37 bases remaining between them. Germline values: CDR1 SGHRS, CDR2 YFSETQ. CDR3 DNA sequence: TGCGCCAGCAGCCTAGTCCTCAATCTTCCAGGGATTTCATCCCAAACAGCTAACTATGGCTACACCTTC. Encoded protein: CASSLVLNLPGISSQTANYGYTF.

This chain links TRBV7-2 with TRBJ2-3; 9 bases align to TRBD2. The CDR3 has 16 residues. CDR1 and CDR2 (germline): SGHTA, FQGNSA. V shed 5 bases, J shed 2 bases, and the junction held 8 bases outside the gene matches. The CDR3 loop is CASSQTSGQFTDTQYF. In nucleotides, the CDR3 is TGTGCCAGCAGCCAGACTAGCGGCCAATTCACAGATACGCAGTATTTT.

Written as DNA, the CDR3 is TGTGCCAGCAGCGCTTTAAGGACTAGCGTCAACACCGGGGAGCTGTTTTTT. The encoded protein is CASSALRTSVNTGELFF. The genes are TRBV7-2 and TRBJ2-2; TRBD2 agrees at 9 bases. The CDR3 is 17 residues long. V was clipped by 5 bases and J by 2 bases; unmatched bases: 9. Germline values: CDR1 SGHTA, CDR2 FQGNSA.

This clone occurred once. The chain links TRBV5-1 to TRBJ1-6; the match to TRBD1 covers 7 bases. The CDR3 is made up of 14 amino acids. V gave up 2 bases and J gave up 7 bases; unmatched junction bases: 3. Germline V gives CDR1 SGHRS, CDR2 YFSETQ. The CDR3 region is CASSLTGENSPLHF. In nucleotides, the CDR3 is TGCGCCAGCAGCTTAACAGGGGAAAATTCACCCCTCCACTTT. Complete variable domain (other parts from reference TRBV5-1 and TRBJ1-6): KAGVTQTPRYLIKTRGQQVTLSCSPISGHRSVSWYQQTPGQGLQFLFEYFSETQRNKGNFPGRFSGRQFSNSRSEMNVSTLELGDSALYLCASSLTGENSPLHFGNGTRLTVT.

The CDR3 sequence: CASGKPGRYTDTQYF. The CDR3 DNA sequence: TGTGCTAGTGGAAAACCGGGACGGTACACAGATACGCAGTATTTT. The chain has TRBV12-5 and TRBJ2-3, with D tentatively TRBD1 or TRBD2 (5 bases each). This CDR3 has 15 amino acids. Trimming stripped 6 bases from V and 2 bases from J, with 15 bases between. Looked up from germline, CDR1 is LGHNT and CDR2 is FRNRAP.

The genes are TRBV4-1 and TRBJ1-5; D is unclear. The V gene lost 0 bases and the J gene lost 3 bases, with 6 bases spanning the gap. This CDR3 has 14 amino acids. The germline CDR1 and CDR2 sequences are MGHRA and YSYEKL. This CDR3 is CASSQDISNQPQHF. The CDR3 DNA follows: TGCGCCAGCAGCCAAGATATTTCCAATCAGCCCCAGCATTTT.

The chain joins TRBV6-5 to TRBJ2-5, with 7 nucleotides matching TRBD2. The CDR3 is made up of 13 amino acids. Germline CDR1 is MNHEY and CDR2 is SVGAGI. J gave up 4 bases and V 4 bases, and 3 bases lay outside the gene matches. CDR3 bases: TGTGCCAGCAGTTTTTCGGGAGGAGAGACCCAGTACTTC. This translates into CASSFSGGETQYF.

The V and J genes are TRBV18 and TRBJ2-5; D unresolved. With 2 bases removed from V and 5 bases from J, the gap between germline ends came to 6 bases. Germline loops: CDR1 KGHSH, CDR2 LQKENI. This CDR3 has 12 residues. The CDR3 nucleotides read TGTGCCAGCTCACCAAGTAGGGAGACCCAGTACTTC. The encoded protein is CASSPSRETQYF. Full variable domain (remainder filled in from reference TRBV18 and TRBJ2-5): NAGVMQNPRHLVRRRGQEARLRCSPMKGHSHVYWYRQLPEEGLKFMVYLQKENIIDESGMPKERFSAEFPKEGPSILRIQQVVRGDSAAYFCASSPSRETQYFGPGTRLLVL.

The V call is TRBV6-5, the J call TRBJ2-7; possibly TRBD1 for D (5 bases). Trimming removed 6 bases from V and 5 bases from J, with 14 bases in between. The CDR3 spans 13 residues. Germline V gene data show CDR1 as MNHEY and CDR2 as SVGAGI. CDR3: CASRRTPSDEQYF. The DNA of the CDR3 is TGTGCCAGCAGACGGACACCTTCGGACGAGCAGTACTTC.